This entry lists 19 T cell receptor beta chains sequenced from one sample in a study of monozygotic twins with cystic fibrosis. Sequenced by immunoSEQ multiplex PCR; TCRdb stores in-frame clones only, minus some. The table records approximately 7,500 clones, about 93% of them present only once. Sequences were obtained from blood. The source of these receptors is a boy aged 2 to 9 with cystic fibrosis.

This sequence joins TRBV7-8 and TRBJ2-1; D unresolved. Trimming removed 1 base at V and 5 bases at J, with 6 bases between. Germline V CDR1 and CDR2: SGHVS, FQNEAQ. This CDR3 is 13 amino acids long. The CDR3, as DNA: TGTGCCAGCAGCTTAGATAGACACAATGAGCAGTTCTTC. This translates into CASSLDRHNEQFF.

The chain combines TRBV7-9 with TRBJ1-4; tentatively, D is TRBD1 (5 bases). Between the trimmed V and J ends, which lost 3 bases and 6 bases, there was a span of 17 bases. Germline V CDR1 and CDR2: SEHNR, FQNEAQ (reference sequence). The CDR3 covers 16 residues. The chain's CDR3 is CASSLDETEPYEKLFF. Here the CDR3 DNA reads TGTGCCAGCAGCTTGGACGAGACAGAGCCTTATGAAAAACTGTTTTTT.

This clone showed up just once. The genes are TRBV5-1 and TRBJ2-7, with D perhaps matching TRBD1 (6 bases). Per the germline V gene, CDR1 is SGHRS and CDR2 is YFSETQ. This CDR3 has 16 amino acids. The V end was cut by 0 bases, the J end by 7 bases, with 20 bases between. The CDR3 is CASSLAEDSLSREQYF. The CDR3 nucleotides read TGCGCCAGCAGCTTGGCCGAGGACAGTCTATCTCGGGAGCAGTACTTC. The whole variable domain, remainder taken from reference TRBV5-1 and TRBJ2-7, is KAGVTQTPRYLIKTRGQQVTLSCSPISGHRSVSWYQQTPGQGLQFLFEYFSETQRNKGNFPGRFSGRQFSNSRSEMNVSTLELGDSALYLCASSLAEDSLSREQYFGPGTRLTVT.

The chain employs TRBV5-1 and TRBJ2-5; D is possibly TRBD1 (6 bases). From germline, CDR1 is SGHRS and CDR2 YFSETQ. The CDR3 sequence is 15 residues long. Trimming removed 5 bases at V and 1 base at J, with 15 bases between. CDR3 protein: CASRPVQGSQETQYF. CDR3 coding DNA: TGCGCCAGCAGACCTGTTCAGGGGTCCCAAGAGACCCAGTACTTC.

V gene TRBV6-5 combines with J gene TRBJ2-1; TRBD2 is a possible D gene (5 bases). V lost 4 bases and J 7 bases, leaving 11 bases between the germline ends. Looked up from germline, CDR1 is MNHEY and CDR2 is SVGAGI. This CDR3 is built from 13 residues. The CDR3 nucleotides read TGTGCCAGCAGTTCCCCCGGGAAGAATGAGCAGTTCTTC. Protein: CASSSPGKNEQFF.

V gene TRBV4-3 combines with J gene TRBJ2-1; possibly TRBD1 for D (5 bases). The CDR3 loop spans 16 amino acids. Trimming shortened V by 5 bases and J by 2 bases, and 16 bases separated the two germline ends. CDR1 is LGHNA, CDR2 YSLEER, per germline. The CDR3 DNA reads TGCGCCAGCAGCGGCAGGGTGGGGTCCCCCTACAATGAGCAGTTCTTC. Its protein is CASSGRVGSPYNEQFF.

This clone was detected a few times. The gene calls are TRBV9 and TRBJ1-6; 10 bases match TRBD1. This CDR3 spans 14 amino acids. Looked up from germline, CDR1 is SGDLS and CDR2 is YYNGEE. The J segment lost 8 bases and the V segment lost 3 bases, leaving 2 bases of the junction unmatched. CDR3 DNA: TGTGCCAGCAGCGCCGGACAGGGGGATTCACCCCTCCACTTT. Protein product: CASSAGQGDSPLHF. Using reference TRBV9 and TRBJ1-6 for the parts outside the CDR3, the full variable domain is DSGVTQTPKHLITATGQRVTLRCSPRSGDLSVYWYQQSLDQGLQFLIQYYNGEERAKGNILERFSAQQFPDLHSELNLSSLELGDSALYFCASSAGQGDSPLHFGNGTRLTVT.

This clone was seen only a few times. V is TRBV29-1 and J is TRBJ1-1; possible D gene TRBD1, 5 bases. Per the germline V gene, CDR1 is SQVTM and CDR2 is ANQGSEA. The CDR3 spans 16 residues. The ends were cut back, 0 bases at V and 3 bases at J, with 17 bases in the middle. DNA for the CDR3: TGCAGCGTTGAAGATCTGGGTGGGGCTGGGGACACTGAAGCTTTCTTT. Residues: CSVEDLGGAGDTEAFF.

This clone was counted once. This chain joins TRBV7-2 and TRBJ2-7; D might be TRBD2 (6 bases). Germline lookup yields CDR1 SGHTA and CDR2 FQGNSA. The V end lost 5 bases, the J end lost 2 bases, and 16 bases lay between the germline ends. The CDR3 sequence is 15 residues long. CDR3 protein: CASSTSGTYTYEQYF. The CDR3 DNA sequence: TGTGCCAGCAGCACGTCCGGGACTTATACCTACGAGCAGTACTTC.

Only one count was recorded for this clone. The V gene is TRBV7-3, the J gene TRBJ2-5; D perhaps matches TRBD2 (6 bases). The ends were cut back, 3 bases at V and 5 bases at J, with 10 bases in the middle. CDR1 is SGHTA and CDR2 is FQGTGA in the germline V gene. The CDR3 spans 13 residues. CDR3 protein: CASSFGGLETQYF. The CDR3 DNA follows: TGTGCCAGCAGCTTTGGGGGGTTGGAGACCCAGTACTTC.

The chain is built from TRBV6-6 and TRBJ1-5, with 7 bases that match TRBD1. Losses at the gene ends were 5 bases for V and 5 bases for J; bases not matched to a gene: 12. CDR1 is MNHNY, CDR2 SVGAGI, per germline (reference sequence). This CDR3 spans 16 amino acids. CDR3 nucleotides: TGTGCCAGCAGTCGCTTCTTCGGACAGGATTATCAGCCCCAGCATTTT. As protein: CASSRFFGQDYQPQHF.

The rearrangement links TRBV27 to TRBJ1-1; no firm D call. Germline lookup yields CDR1 MNHEY and CDR2 SMNVEV (reference sequence). Trimming left V 1 base short and J 5 bases short, with 14 bases between. CDR3 size: 15 residues. The CDR3 sequence: CASSLYRRRETEAFF. CDR3 nucleotides: TGTGCCAGCAGTTTATATCGGCGGAGAGAGACTGAAGCTTTCTTT.

This chain joins TRBV7-2 and TRBJ1-1; D not resolved. CDR1 and CDR2 from the germline V gene are SGHTA and FQGNSA. Trimming removed 1 base at V and 0 bases at J, with 6 bases between. There are 14 residues in the CDR3. The CDR3 loop reads CASSLDSMNTEAFF. CDR3 bases: TGTGCCAGCAGCTTAGACAGTATGAACACTGAAGCTTTCTTT.

The rearrangement links TRBV2 to TRBJ1-4, with D perhaps TRBD1 (6 bases). CDR1 is SNHLY, CDR2 FYNNEI, per germline. The CDR3 spans 13 residues. Trimming left V 6 bases short and J 7 bases short, with 12 bases between. CDR3 residues: CASRVRGFEKLFF. The CDR3 DNA reads as TGTGCCAGCAGAGTCAGGGGTTTTGAAAAACTGTTTTTT.

This clone was seen only once. The chain recombines TRBV4-1 with TRBJ2-3; D might be TRBD1 (5 bases). V lost 1 base, J lost 0 bases, and 17 bases lay in between. This CDR3 region has 18 residues. Germline lookup yields CDR1 MGHRA and CDR2 YSYEKL. CDR3 nucleotides: TGCGCCAGCAGCCAAGTTGGCTACAGGTTAGAGAGCACAGATACGCAGTATTTT. Amino acid sequence: CASSQVGYRLESTDTQYF.

The rearrangement uses TRBV2 and TRBJ2-5; the match to TRBD2 covers 7 bases. The V gene's germline CDR1 is SNHLY and CDR2 FYNNEI. The CDR3 totals 14 residues. Trimming cost V 6 bases and J 4 bases; bases outside gene matches: 8. CDR3 residues: CASSPGGAGETQYF. CDR3 nucleotide sequence: TGTGCCAGCAGCCCGGGGGGAGCCGGAGAGACCCAGTACTTC.

J is TRBJ1-1 and V is TRBV2; no reliable D call. From germline, CDR1 is SNHLY and CDR2 FYNNEI. The length of the CDR3 is 13 residues. V lost 7 bases and J lost 1, with 10 bases in between. The DNA of the CDR3 is TGTGCCAGCACGGGGAATACGAACACTGAAGCTTTCTTT. Protein sequence: CASTGNTNTEAFF.

The chain is built from TRBV11-2 and TRBJ2-7; D call uncertain. Trimming took off 5 bases at V and 9 bases at J, with 14 bases between the two ends. The CDR3 runs to 12 residues. In germline, CDR1 is SGHAT, CDR2 FQNNGV. For the CDR3, the DNA is TGTGCCAGCAGCCTTGCCACGGACCTGCAGTACTTC. Encoded protein: CASSLATDLQYF.

DNA for the CDR3: TGCAGCGCGGACGGTGCCGAGGGACTAGCAGTCCAAGAGACCCAGTACTTC. It is translated as CSADGAEGLAVQETQYF. The chain recombines TRBV29-1 with TRBJ2-5, with 9 bases identical to TRBD2. The CDR3 extends over 17 amino acids. V gave up 7 bases and J gave up 1 base; unmatched junction bases: 16. Looked up from germline, CDR1 is SQVTM and CDR2 is ANQGSEA.